Below, 18 T cell receptor beta chains from the same sample are listed, as sequenced in a study of blood T cells in healthy people across ages (dated by TCRdb to about 2015). To prepare the library, 5' RACE was applied. The second PCR ran for roughly 7 to 12 cycles and used a J-beta primer mix along with a sample-barcoded 5' primer. Using fastp trimming at Q25 and MiXCR clonotype assembly, TCRdb reanalyzed the public sequencing data and kept in-frame beta chains. Identical CDR3 proteins give one entry, which carries the most common genes and DNA. This sample gives approximately 1,700,000 distinct CDR3 sequences in total; roughly 43% of them show up just once. The ten biggest clones cover roughly 23% of the sample. The source material was blood. The receptors come from a human donor in good health.

For this clonotype: One end of the junction fails to match germline, which may point to a read error. The chain combines TRBV7-2 with TRBJ2-3, with 14 bases matching TRBD2. Germline-derived CDR1 and CDR2 are SGHTA and FQGNSA. The CDR3 is made up of 16 amino acids. CDR3 DNA sequence: TGTGCCAGCAGCTTAGGACTAGCGGGGGGGAACCCTACGCTGTATTTT. Its translation is CASSLGLAGGNPTLYF.

The rearrangement links TRBV7-2 to TRBJ1-2; D possibly corresponds to TRBD1 (6 bases). This CDR3 is 15 amino acids long. Germline assignment: CDR1 SGHTA and CDR2 FQGNSA. Trimming stripped 2 bases from V and 3 bases from J, with 13 bases between. Here the CDR3 reads CASSLKGGAYYGYTF. The DNA of the CDR3 is TGTGCCAGCAGCTTAAAGGGGGGGGCGTACTATGGCTACACCTTC.

The chain uses TRBV20-1 and TRBJ2-7; 11 nucleotides match TRBD2. CDR3 size: 14 residues. V was pared by 6 bases and J by 3 bases, with 7 bases of the junction left unmatched. CDR1 is DFQATT, CDR2 SNEGSKA, per germline (reference sequence). The CDR3 coding sequence is TGCAGTGCCCCCGGGACTAGCGGATACTACGAGCAGTACTTC. Translating gives CSAPGTSGYYEQYF.

V and J are TRBV20-1 and TRBJ2-1, with D uncertain. The tail of the sequence fits TRBJ1-1 better, so the J call may be wrong. The length of the CDR3 is 13 residues. CDR1 is DFQATT, CDR2 SNEGSKA, per germline (reference sequence). The CDR3 region has the DNA TGCAGTGCTAGTGGAGAGGGCTACACTGAAGCTTTCTTT. Encoded protein: CSASGEGYTEAFF.

The chain couples TRBV5-6 to TRBJ2-3, with D hard to call. There are 16 residues in the CDR3. Between the trimmed V and J ends, which lost 0 bases and 2 bases, there was a span of 13 bases. Germline V gene sequence: CDR1 SGHDT, CDR2 YYEEEE. The CDR3 sequence is CASSLGAAQLTDTQYF. CDR3 bases: TGTGCCAGCAGCTTGGGGGCAGCGCAACTCACAGATACGCAGTATTTT.

On this clonotype: The junction does not match germline at one end; this may be a read error. V usage is TRBV20-1 and J usage is TRBJ1-2; D may be TRBD1 (5 bases). This CDR3 is 13 amino acids long. Germline CDR1 is DFQATT and CDR2 is SNEGSKA (reference sequence). CDR3 region: CSARDGINYGHTF. In nucleotides, the CDR3 is TGCAGTGCCCGGGACGGAATTAACTATGGCCACACCTTC.

V is TRBV6-5 and J is TRBJ2-1, with 7 bases fitting TRBD1. The CDR3 runs to 15 residues. V lost 8 bases, J lost 0 bases, and 7 bases stayed unmatched. From germline, CDR1 is MNHEY and CDR2 SVGAGI. The CDR3 loop reads CASCRGSSSYNEQFF. The CDR3 bases are TGTGCCAGCTGCAGGGGGTCCAGCTCCTACAATGAGCAGTTCTTC.

At least ten counts were recorded for this clonotype. The chain is built from TRBV5-1 and TRBJ2-1; D possibly corresponds to TRBD2 (6 bases). V lost 4 bases and J lost 5, with 10 bases in between. The CDR3 sequence is 13 residues long. Germline-derived CDR1 and CDR2 are SGHRS and YFSETQ. CDR3 DNA sequence: TGCGCCAGCAGCCCGGGGGTGAACAATGAGCAGTTCTTC. It translates to CASSPGVNNEQFF.

The chain combines TRBV7-2 with TRBJ1-2; TRBD1 aligns across 7 bases. The CDR3 is 13 amino acids. Germline V CDR1 and CDR2: SGHTA, FQGNSA. The V segment lost 6 bases and the J segment 8 bases; nucleotides outside the gene matches: 9. CDR3 in DNA: TGTGCCAGCAGACAGGGGCGTATCTTCGGCTACACCTTC. Its protein is CASRQGRIFGYTF.

The V call is TRBV6-5, the J call TRBJ1-3; 8 bases align to TRBD1. CDR3 length equals 13 residues. Germline V lookup: CDR1 MNHEY, CDR2 SVGAGI. The V gene end was trimmed by 2 bases and the J gene end by 7 bases; junction bases not matched to a gene: 1. The CDR3 spells CASSYTGGNTIYF. The CDR3 DNA reads TGTGCCAGCAGTTACACAGGGGGGAACACCATATATTTT.

The V call is TRBV5-6, the J call TRBJ1-2, with D hard to call. The germline V gene has CDR1 SGHDT and CDR2 YYEEEE. Trimming shortened V by 2 bases and J by 3 bases, and 11 bases separated the two germline ends. The length of the CDR3 is 14 residues. CDR3 sequence (DNA): TGTGCCAGCAGCTTTCAAGCGAGCGACTATGGCTACACCTTC. It yields the protein CASSFQASDYGYTF.

V usage is TRBV5-1 and J usage is TRBJ2-7; D unresolved. The CDR3 length is 14 residues. Per germline, CDR1 SGHRS and CDR2 YFSETQ. Trimming took 0 bases from V and 6 from J, leaving 13 bases between them. The CDR3 nucleotides read TGCGCCAGCAGCTTGGAAGGCAGGTTGACCGAGCAGTACTTC. Translated: CASSLEGRLTEQYF.

The chain couples TRBV9 to TRBJ2-1; D is tentatively TRBD1 or TRBD2 (6 bases each). CDR1 is SGDLS, CDR2 YYNGEE, per germline. With 6 bases removed from V and 5 bases from J, the gap between germline ends came to 18 bases. The CDR3 contains 15 residues. CDR3 amino acids: CASTRWGARDNEQFF. The CDR3 nucleotides read TGTGCCAGCACTCGGTGGGGGGCGCGGGACAATGAGCAGTTCTTC.

This clonotype was seen a handful of times. The chain joins TRBV6-6 to TRBJ2-4; 12 positions match TRBD1. The V segment lost 2 bases and the J segment 5 bases; nucleotides outside the gene matches: 4. Germline lookup yields CDR1 MNHNY and CDR2 SVGAGI (reference sequence). This CDR3 has 16 residues. The CDR3: CASSYRDRGQENIQYF. Written as DNA, the CDR3 is TGTGCCAGCAGTTACCGGGACAGGGGGCAGGAAAACATTCAGTACTTC.

V usage is TRBV6-5 and J usage is TRBJ1-1, with a possible D match to TRBD1 (6 bases). The V and J ends lost 6 bases and 5 bases respectively, with 16 bases between them. This CDR3 contains 14 residues. Germline CDR1 MNHEY, CDR2 SVGAGI. CDR3 coding DNA: TGTGCCAGCAGCCCAGCGCGGAGGGGGACTGAAGCTTTCTTT. This translates into CASSPARRGTEAFF.

This clonotype was counted at least ten times. The V call is TRBV29-1, the J call TRBJ1-2; tentatively, D is TRBD1 (6 bases). V was shortened by 4 bases and J by 4 bases, with 13 bases between the two germline ends. Germline CDR1 SQVTM, CDR2 ANQGSEA. The CDR3 totals 13 residues. CDR3: CSVGGGAGYGYTF. In DNA, the CDR3 is TGCAGCGTTGGTGGGGGCGCGGGCTATGGCTACACCTTC.

The chain uses TRBV19 and TRBJ1-5; no reliable D call. Trimming removed 3 bases from V and 7 bases from J, with 13 bases in between. The CDR3 loop spans 14 amino acids. The germline V gene has CDR1 LNHDA and CDR2 SQIVND (reference sequence). The CDR3 is CASSIREGVQPQHF. The CDR3 DNA reads as TGTGCCAGTAGTATTCGGGAGGGAGTCCAGCCCCAGCATTTT.

This clonotype was counted a few times. The V call is TRBV20-1, the J call TRBJ2-3; D unresolved. The CDR3 has 13 amino acids. Trimming removed 4 bases at V and 1 base at J, with 9 bases between. The germline V gene has CDR1 DFQATT and CDR2 SNEGSKA (reference sequence). The CDR3 sequence: CSAKLPGTDTQYF. The DNA of the CDR3 is TGCAGTGCTAAGTTGCCCGGCACAGATACGCAGTATTTT.